This T cell receptor (beta chain) originates from a study of cytomegalovirus exposure and HLA in healthy donors. Broader study findings: Earlier analysis found most TCR beta V segments productive about 87% or about 30% of the time. Common viral pathogens were later found to be apparently linked to several of the most significant clusters. Several V segments, TRBV6-2 and TRBV6-3 among them, could not be told apart and were dropped.

The CDR3 is 17 residues long. Trimming removed 3 bases from V and 2 bases from J; junction bases left unmatched: 13. Germline-derived CDR1 and CDR2 are LGHNA and YSLEER. Notes on this clone: Antigen specificity is unknown.

The primer mix had 60 Vbeta and 13 Jbeta primers. The data were produced by immunoSEQ multiplex PCR, yet TCRdb's version contains in-frame clones alone and is incomplete. Among under 200,000 clones listed, 79% were seen once. The sample comprised PBMCs. This TCR came from a woman in her 50s in good health and CMV-seronegative. The chain is built from TRBV4-3 and TRBJ2-7, with TRBD1 matching over 7 bases. CDR3 in DNA: TGCGCCAGCAGCCAGGGAAGGACAGGTCCTTCAACCTACGAGCAGTACTTC. Its protein product is CASSQGRTGPSTYEQYF.